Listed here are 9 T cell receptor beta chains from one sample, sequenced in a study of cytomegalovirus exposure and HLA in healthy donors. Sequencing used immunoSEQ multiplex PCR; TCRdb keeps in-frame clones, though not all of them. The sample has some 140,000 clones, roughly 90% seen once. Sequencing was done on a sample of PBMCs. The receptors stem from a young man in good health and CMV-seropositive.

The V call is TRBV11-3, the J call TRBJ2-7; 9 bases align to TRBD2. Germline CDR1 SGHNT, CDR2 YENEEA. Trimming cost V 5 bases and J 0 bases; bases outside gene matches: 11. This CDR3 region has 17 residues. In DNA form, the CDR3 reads TGTGCCAGCAGCCCGCACGAGCGGGAGGCCCACTCCTACGAGCAGTACTTC. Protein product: CASSPHEREAHSYEQYF.

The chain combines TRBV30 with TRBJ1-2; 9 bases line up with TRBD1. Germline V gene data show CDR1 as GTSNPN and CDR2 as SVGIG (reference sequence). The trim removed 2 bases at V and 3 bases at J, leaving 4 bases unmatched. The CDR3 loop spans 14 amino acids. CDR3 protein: CAWSQGQGYYGYTF. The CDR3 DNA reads TGTGCCTGGAGTCAGGGACAGGGATACTATGGCTACACCTTC. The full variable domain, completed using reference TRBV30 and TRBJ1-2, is SQTIHQWPATLVQPVGSPLSLECTVEGTSNPNLYWYRQAAGRGLQLLFYSVGIGQISSEVPQNLSASRPQDRQFILSSKKLLLSDSGFYLCAWSQGQGYYGYTFGSGTRLTVV.

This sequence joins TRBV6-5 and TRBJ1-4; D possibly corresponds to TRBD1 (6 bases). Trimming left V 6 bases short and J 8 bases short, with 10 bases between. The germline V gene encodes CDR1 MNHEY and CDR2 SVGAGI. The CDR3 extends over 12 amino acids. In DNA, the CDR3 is TGTGCCAGCAGACAGGGTGGAGAAAAACTGTTTTTT. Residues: CASRQGGEKLFF.

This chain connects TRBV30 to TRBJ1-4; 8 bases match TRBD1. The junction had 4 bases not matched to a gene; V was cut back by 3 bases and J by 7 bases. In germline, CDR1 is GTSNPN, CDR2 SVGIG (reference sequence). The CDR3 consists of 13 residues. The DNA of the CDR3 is TGTGCCTGGAGGGACAGGGTGGGTGAAAAACTGTTTTTT. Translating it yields CAWRDRVGEKLFF.

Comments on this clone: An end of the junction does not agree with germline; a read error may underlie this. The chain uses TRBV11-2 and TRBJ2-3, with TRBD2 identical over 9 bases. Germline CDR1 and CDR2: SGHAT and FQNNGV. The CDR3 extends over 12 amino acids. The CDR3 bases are TGTGCCAGCAGCTTAGGTAGCGGGAGAGTGACTTTT. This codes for CASSLGSGRVTF.

The CDR3 reads CAGRVGNTEAFF. The CDR3 DNA is TGTGCCGGGAGGGTGGGGAACACTGAAGCTTTCTTT. This chain uses TRBV6-1 with TRBJ1-1; D unclear. Trimming cost V 11 bases and J 1 base, with 11 bases left between them. There are 12 residues in the CDR3. Germline CDR1 MNHNS, CDR2 SASEGT.

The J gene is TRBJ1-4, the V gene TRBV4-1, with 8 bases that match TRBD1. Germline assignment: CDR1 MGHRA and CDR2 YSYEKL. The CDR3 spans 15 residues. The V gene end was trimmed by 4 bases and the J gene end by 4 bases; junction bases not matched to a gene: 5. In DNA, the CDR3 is TGCGCCAGCAGCCCGGGACAGGCGTTTAATGAAAAACTGTTTTTT. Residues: CASSPGQAFNEKLFF.

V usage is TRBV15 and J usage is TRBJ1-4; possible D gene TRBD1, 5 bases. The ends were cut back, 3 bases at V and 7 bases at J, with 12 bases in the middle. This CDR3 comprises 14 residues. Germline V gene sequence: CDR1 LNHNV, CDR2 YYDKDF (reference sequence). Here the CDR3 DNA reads TGTGCCACCAGCAGCGGGGTGGGGGGTGAAAAACTGTTTTTT. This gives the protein CATSSGVGGEKLFF.

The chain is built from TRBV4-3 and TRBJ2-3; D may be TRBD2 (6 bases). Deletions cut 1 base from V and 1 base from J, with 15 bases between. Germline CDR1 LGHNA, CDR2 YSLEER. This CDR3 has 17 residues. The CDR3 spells CASSQGLRTGGTDTQYF. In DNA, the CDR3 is TGCGCCAGCAGCCAAGGCTTACGTACGGGGGGCACAGATACGCAGTATTTT.